What follows are 22 T cell receptor beta chains derived from one specimen sequenced in a study of shared clonotypes between healthy human individuals. Measured with immunoSEQ multiplex PCR; TCRdb has only the in-frame clones, and not every one. The table includes a few million clones, more than 90% detected once. Material: naive CD4+ T cells sorted from blood. As to subset: CD45RA+ positively selected. These receptor sequences come from a man aged 18 to 29 in good health.

The chain recombines TRBV7-2 with TRBJ2-2; D could derive from TRBD1 or TRBD2 (5 bases each). CDR3 length equals 15 residues. Germline V gene lookup returns CDR1 SGHTA and CDR2 FQGNSA. Trimming removed 5 bases at V and 8 bases at J, with 18 bases between. CDR3 coding DNA: TGTGCCAGCAGCGGGTCCGGGACCCGAGGGGGGGAGCTGTTTTTT. Its translation is CASSGSGTRGGELFF.

This clone showed up just once. This rearrangement joins TRBV5-1 to TRBJ2-6, with D tentatively TRBD1 (7 bases). The CDR3 extends over 19 amino acids. With 4 bases removed from V and 0 bases from J, the gap between germline ends came to 20 bases. The germline CDR1 and CDR2 sequences are SGHRS and YFSETQ. The CDR3 bases are TGCGCCAGCAGCAACCTCCGGGGGACAGTAGACTCTGGGGCCAACGTCCTGACTTTC. Translating gives CASSNLRGTVDSGANVLTF.

The chain carries TRBV5-4 and TRBJ2-6; D remains unclear. With 0 bases removed from V and 0 bases from J, the gap between germline ends came to 7 bases. Germline V gene sequence: CDR1 SGHNT, CDR2 YYREEE (reference sequence). The CDR3 consists of 16 residues. CDR3 in DNA: TGTGCCAGCAGCTTGGACTATTCCTCTGGGGCCAACGTCCTGACTTTC. Protein: CASSLDYSSGANVLTF.

The rearrangement links TRBV6-4 to TRBJ1-1, with 7 bases lining up with TRBD1. Germline V gene lookup returns CDR1 MRHNA and CDR2 SNTAGT. There are 13 residues in the CDR3. V trimming: 3 bases; J trimming: 12 bases; junction bases outside the gene matches: 10. The CDR3 spells CASSEVNRGETFF. CDR3 sequence (DNA): TGTGCCAGCAGTGAGGTCAACAGGGGCGAAACTTTCTTT.

This clone was seen just once. The chain links TRBV5-1 to TRBJ2-1; 8 bases are shared with TRBD2. The CDR3 is 17 residues long. The germline gives CDR1 SGHRS, CDR2 YFSETQ. V shed 0 bases and J 10 bases; nucleotides not matched to a gene: 15. The CDR3 DNA is TGCGCCAGCAGCTTGGCCGTTAGTGTTAGCGGGATCGAGGAGCAGTTCTTC. This translates into CASSLAVSVSGIEEQFF.

The chain is built from TRBV14 and TRBJ2-3; D may be TRBD2 (5 bases). Germline CDR1 reads SGHDN; CDR2 reads FVKESK. The ends were cut back, 3 bases at V and 0 bases at J, with 13 bases in the middle. The CDR3 length is 16 residues. The CDR3 coding sequence is TGTGCCAGCAGCCATCGAGCGGTTGCTAGCACAGATACGCAGTATTTT. As protein: CASSHRAVASTDTQYF.

The chain uses TRBV19 and TRBJ1-6, with TRBD1 identical over 8 bases. The V and J ends lost 6 bases and 5 bases, in that order; junction bases with no gene match: 3. The length of the CDR3 is 14 residues. CDR1 is LNHDA, CDR2 SQIVND, per germline (reference sequence). The CDR3 DNA sequence: TGTGCCAGTAGGGACAGGGAGAATAATTCACCCCTCCACTTT. Amino acids: CASRDRENNSPLHF.

The rearrangement links TRBV5-1 to TRBJ2-7; D tentatively fits TRBD1 or TRBD2 (5 bases each). CDR3 length equals 13 residues. Germline V gives CDR1 SGHRS, CDR2 YFSETQ. The V end lost 4 bases, the J end lost 6 bases, and 14 bases lay between the germline ends. CDR3 residues: CASSEPGGSEQYF. CDR3 bases: TGCGCCAGCAGCGAGCCTGGGGGTAGCGAGCAGTACTTC. The full variable domain, rest sourced from reference TRBV5-1 and TRBJ2-7, is KAGVTQTPRYLIKTRGQQVTLSCSPISGHRSVSWYQQTPGQGLQFLFEYFSETQRNKGNFPGRFSGRQFSNSRSEMNVSTLELGDSALYLCASSEPGGSEQYFGPGTRLTVT.

The genes are TRBV7-2 and TRBJ2-7, with D possibly matching TRBD2 (6 bases). This CDR3 region has 17 residues. The V end was cut by 3 bases, the J end by 3 bases, with 21 bases between. The V gene's germline CDR1 is SGHTA and CDR2 FQGNSA. The CDR3 sequence is CASSFSEIGSGLYEQYF. CDR3 in DNA: TGTGCCAGCAGCTTTTCGGAGATCGGTAGCGGCCTCTACGAGCAGTACTTC. The whole variable domain, filled in from reference TRBV7-2 and TRBJ2-7, reads GAGVSQSPSNKVTEKGKDVELRCDPISGHTALYWYRQSLGQGLEFLIYFQGNSAPDKSGLPSDRFSAERTGGSVSTLTIQRTQQEDSAVYLCASSFSEIGSGLYEQYFGPGTRLTVT.

Points on this clone: At the DNA level, this CDR3 is encoded by other sequences in the same sample as well. The CDR3 reads CASSPGTRKETQYF. Here the CDR3 DNA reads TGCGCCAGCAGCCCCGGGACTAGAAAAGAGACCCAGTACTTC. The V gene is TRBV5-1, the J gene TRBJ2-5, with 8 bases matching TRBD2. The germline gives CDR1 SGHRS, CDR2 YFSETQ. Trimming removed 4 bases from V and 3 bases from J; junction bases left unmatched: 5. CDR3 size: 14 residues.

The rearrangement joins TRBV11-1 to TRBJ2-1; TRBD1 matches 10 bases. After removal of 2 bases from V and 7 bases from J, the junction contained 5 bases not matched to a gene. Looked up from germline, CDR1 is SGHAT and CDR2 is FQDESV (reference sequence). The CDR3 loop spans 15 amino acids. Here the CDR3 DNA reads TGTGCCAGCAGCTTACCGAGGACAGGGGGAAATGAGCAGTTCTTC. Amino acid sequence: CASSLPRTGGNEQFF.

Here the CDR3 DNA reads TGTGCCAGCAGACCCCGGACAGGGAACGAAAAACTGTTTTTT. This encodes CASRPRTGNEKLFF. The chain uses TRBV6-6 and TRBJ1-4, with TRBD1 matching 8 bases. The CDR3 covers 14 residues. CDR1 MNHNY and CDR2 SVGAGI come from the germline V gene (reference sequence). J gave up 8 bases and V 6 bases, and 8 bases lay outside the gene matches.

The chain combines TRBV4-3 with TRBJ2-1; 7 bases map to TRBD2. Germline CDR1 and CDR2: LGHNA and YSLEER. V shed 0 bases, J shed 13 bases, and the junction held 6 bases outside the gene matches. The CDR3 length is 13 residues. Written as DNA, the CDR3 is TGCGCCAGCAGCCAAGAGGGGGGAGGGATCCAGTTCTTC. Encoded protein: CASSQEGGGIQFF.

The J gene is TRBJ2-1, the V gene TRBV6-6; D is unclear. The CDR3 has 13 amino acids. Trimming shortened V by 1 base and J by 10 bases, and 11 bases separated the two germline ends. Germline loops: CDR1 MNHNY, CDR2 SVGAGI (reference sequence). The CDR3 region has the DNA TGTGCCAGCAGTTACTTGAGTCCTGGGGAGCAGTTCTTC. It encodes CASSYLSPGEQFF.

J is TRBJ2-1 and V is TRBV5-8, with D unresolved. The germline CDR1 and CDR2 sequences are SGHTS and YDEGEE. The CDR3 sequence is 11 residues long. The germline V and J ends were trimmed by 4 bases and 2 bases, with 1 base remaining between them. The CDR3 nucleotides read TGTGCCAGCAGCGCCTACAATGAGCAGTTCTTC. It yields the protein CASSAYNEQFF. Filled out from reference TRBV5-8 and TRBJ2-1, the complete variable domain reads EAGVTQSPTHLIKTRGQQATLRCSPISGHTSVYWYQQALGLGLQFLLWYDEGEERNRGNFPPRFSGRQFPNYSSELNVNALELEDSALYLCASSAYNEQFFGPGTRLTVL.

The rearrangement joins TRBV10-3 to TRBJ1-5; no firm D call. CDR3 size: 12 residues. Deletions cut 0 bases from V and 5 bases from J, with 2 bases between. Germline CDR1 reads ENHRY; CDR2 reads SYGVKD. CDR3 in DNA: TGTGCCATCAGTGAGTCGTATCAGCCCCAGCATTTT. It codes for CAISESYQPQHF.

The rearrangement joins TRBV19 to TRBJ2-4; 7 bases match TRBD1. Looked up from germline, CDR1 is LNHDA and CDR2 is SQIVND (reference sequence). There are 17 residues in the CDR3. The V gene end was trimmed by 4 bases and the J gene end by 0 bases; junction bases not matched to a gene: 9. In DNA form, the CDR3 reads TGTGCCAGTAGTACCCAAACGGACAGGTTAGCCAAAAACATTCAGTACTTC. Translating gives CASSTQTDRLAKNIQYF.

Turning to this clone: The sample carries other DNA sequences with the same CDR3. The chain employs TRBV5-6 and TRBJ2-7, with 12 bases aligning to TRBD2. CDR1 and CDR2 from the germline V gene are SGHDT and YYEEEE. With 4 bases clipped from V and 4 bases from J, the junction kept 6 bases outside the gene matches. The CDR3 sequence is 15 residues long. The CDR3 spells CASSGGLAGAYEQYF. The CDR3 DNA sequence: TGTGCCAGCAGCGGGGGACTAGCGGGTGCGTACGAGCAGTACTTC.

V gene TRBV10-3 combines with J gene TRBJ2-2; tentatively, D is TRBD1 (6 bases). CDR3 size: 15 residues. Germline V gene sequence: CDR1 ENHRY, CDR2 SYGVKD. Trimming shortened V by 5 bases and J by 7 bases, and 17 bases separated the two germline ends. Here the CDR3 DNA reads TGTGCCATCAGTCCGGGACAAGTGGTTGGCGGGGAGCTGTTTTTT. Protein product: CAISPGQVVGGELFF.

This chain joins TRBV18 and TRBJ2-5; TRBD1 agrees at 8 bases. Germline lookup yields CDR1 KGHSH and CDR2 LQKENI. The CDR3 contains 16 residues. J gave up 0 bases and V 0 bases, and 3 bases lay outside the gene matches. DNA of the CDR3: TGTGCCAGCTCACCACCGAGGGGACAGGACCAAGAGACCCAGTACTTC. Its translation: CASSPPRGQDQETQYF. Together with reference TRBV18 and TRBJ2-5, the CDR3 gives the full variable domain: NAGVMQNPRHLVRRRGQEARLRCSPMKGHSHVYWYRQLPEEGLKFMVYLQKENIIDESGMPKERFSAEFPKEGPSILRIQQVVRGDSAAYFCASSPPRGQDQETQYFGPGTRLLVL.

V and J are TRBV2 and TRBJ1-5; the D is unclear. With 2 bases removed from V and 4 bases from J, the gap between germline ends came to 9 bases. CDR3 size: 14 residues. The germline CDR1 and CDR2 sequences are SNHLY and FYNNEI. Written as DNA, the CDR3 is TGTGCCAGCAGTGAATCCTTTCGAAATCAGCCCCAGCATTTT. This encodes CASSESFRNQPQHF.

This chain links TRBV21-1 with TRBJ1-1; the table names TRBD1, a call not compared with the DNA. TRBV21-1 is listed as a pseudogene. The CDR3 runs 15 residues. The CDR3 sequence is CASSTQDRLNTEAFF. The CDR3 nucleotides are TGTGCCAGCAGCACCCAGGACAGGTTGAACACTGAAGCTTTCTTT.